These T cell receptor beta chains were read from a single sample in a study of Graves' ophthalmopathy and Graves' hyperthyroidism. A single record per CDR3 protein comes from TCRdb applying MiXCR to the multiplex PCR reads. This sample has 740,000 or so distinct CDR3 sequences; approximately 40% occur once, and the top ten carry 40% to 45%. The sequencing sample was made of peripheral blood. The receptors here all came from an adult man with Graves' ophthalmopathy. Each CDR3 is given with its conserved first and last residue. Each record gives: CDR3 protein, CDR3 DNA, D gene, clone size, V gene, J gene. The D gene is left open where the match is weak. The size entry is marked missing in some rows and otherwise reads once, few, many or a size class.

CSVGRGVRGNTEAFF	TGCAGCGTTGGCCGGGGGGTGAGGGGGAACACTGAAGCTTTCTTT	.	many	TRBV29-1	TRBJ1-1
CASSLDARQRNTGAFF	TGTGCCAGCAGCCTAGATGCGCGACAGAGGAACACTGGAGCTTTCTTT	.	.	TRBV16	TRBJ1-1
CASSLFQGVGNSPLHF	TGTGCCAGCAGCTTGTTCCAGGGGGTGGGAAATTCACCCCTCCACTTT	TRBD1	.	TRBV5-6	TRBJ1-6
CASSLDVSGSGANVLTF	TGCGCCAGCAGCTTGGACGTCTCAGGGTCAGGGGCCAACGTCCTGACTTTC	.	many	TRBV5-1	TRBJ2-6
CASSLGGGVNSPLHF	TGTGCCAGCAGCTTAGGCGGAGGGGTAAATTCACCCCTCCACTTT	.	many	TRBV7-2	TRBJ1-6
CASSLVAGYNSPLHF	TGTGCCAGCAGCTTAGTCGCAGGGTATAATTCACCCCTCCACTTT	.	many	TRBV7-9	TRBJ1-6
CASSLVRDRGRNTIYF	TGTGCCAGCAGCTTAGTCCGGGACAGGGGGCGGAACACCATATATTTT	TRBD1	few	TRBV7-2	TRBJ1-3
CASSLGLAVTDTQYF	TGTGCCAGCAGTCTGGGACTAGCGGTCACAGATACGCAGTATTTT	TRBD2	.	TRBV10-3	TRBJ2-3
CASSLDPLMTGVNTEAFF	TGTGCCAGCAGCTTGGATCCCTTGATGACAGGGGTGAACACTGAAGCTTTCTTT	TRBD1	.	TRBV7-6	TRBJ1-1
CASSSANGGYTF	TGTGCCAGCAGTTCCGCTAACGGCGGCTACACCTTC	.	.	TRBV5-1	TRBJ1-2
CASSRGQGARGANVLTF	TGTGCCAGCAGTAGGGGACAGGGGGCGCGTGGGGCCAACGTCCTGACTTTC	TRBD1	.	TRBV25-1	TRBJ2-6
CSARDGTGESPLHF	TGCAGTGCTAGAGATGGGACAGGGGAGTCACCCCTCCACTTT	TRBD1	many	TRBV20-1	TRBJ1-6
CASSPRQGLYEQYF	TGTGCCAGCAGCCCGAGACAGGGCCTCTACGAGCAGTACTTC	TRBD1	many	TRBV7-9	TRBJ2-7
CAISESIAKGETQYF	TGTGCCATCAGTGAGTCAATCGCGAAAGGAGAGACCCAGTACTTC	.	many	TRBV10-3	TRBJ2-5
CASSPLAATNTGELFF	TGTGCCAGCAGCCCACTAGCGGCGACGAACACCGGGGAGCTGTTTTTT	TRBD2	.	TRBV25-1	TRBJ2-2
CASSHLWDSPPHF	TGTGCCAGCAGCCATCTCTGGGACTCACCCCCCCACTTT	.	.	TRBV7-9	TRBJ1-6
CASSRGLDASNNEKLFF	TGTGCCAGCAGCCGAGGACTTGACGCCTCAAATAATGAAAAACTGTTTTTT	.	.	TRBV9	TRBJ1-4
CASSESSGANVLTF	TGTGCCAGCAGCGAGTCCTCTGGGGCCAACGTCCTGACTTTC	.	many	TRBV2	TRBJ2-6
CSGNRGLNTEAFF	TGCAGCGGTAACAGGGGCCTCAACACTGAAGCTTTCTTT	TRBD1	many	TRBV29-1	TRBJ1-1
CATSTEGTGNEAFF	TGTGCCACCAGCACGGAGGGGACAGGAAATGAAGCTTTCTTT	TRBD1	.	TRBV15	TRBJ1-1
CASSWGDRGNTEAFF	TGCGCCAGCAGCTGGGGGGACAGGGGCAACACTGAAGCTTTCTTT	TRBD1	few	TRBV5-1	TRBJ1-1
CASSYLGRYGSPLHF	TGTGCCAGCAGTTATTTGGGTCGGTATGGGTCACCCCTCCACTTT	.	.	TRBV6-6	TRBJ1-6
CASTQRRYEQYF	TGTGCCAGCACCCAAAGGAGGTACGAGCAGTACTTC	.	.	TRBV7-9	TRBJ2-7
CASSLALGQPQHF	TGTGCCAGCAGCTTAGCGCTTGGACAGCCCCAGCATTTT	.	many	TRBV7-8	TRBJ1-5
CASSRSSGAETQYF	TGTGCCAGCAGTAGGTCTAGCGGGGCGGAGACCCAGTACTTC	TRBD2	few	TRBV2	TRBJ2-5
CSAGGEDSSEQYF	TGCAGTGCTGGGGGGGAGGACTCGTCCGAGCAGTACTTC	TRBD2	.	TRBV20-1	TRBJ2-7
CSAHDRSASPLHF	TGCAGTGCCCATGACAGATCTGCTTCACCCCTCCACTTT	.	.	TRBV20-1	TRBJ1-6
CASSLGLSPLHF	TGTGCCAGCAGCTTAGGGCTCTCACCCCTCCACTTT	.	many	TRBV7-2	TRBJ1-6
CASSDSAGEANYGYTF	TGTGCCAGCAGTGATAGTGCCGGGGAGGCTAACTATGGCTACACCTTC	.	few	TRBV25-1	TRBJ1-2
CASSQDPDRETQYF	TGTGCCAGCAGCCAAGATCCAGACAGAGAGACCCAGTACTTC	.	.	TRBV11-2	TRBJ2-5
CASSYLGIQPQHF	TGTGCCAGCAGTTACTTGGGTATTCAGCCCCAGCATTTT	.	few	TRBV6-6	TRBJ1-5
CASQPTHSSYEQYF	TGTGCCAGCCAACCGACCCATAGCTCCTACGAGCAGTACTTC	.	.	TRBV6-5	TRBJ2-7
CATSRDRGEKLFF	TGTGCCACCAGCAGAGATCGGGGGGAAAAACTGTTTTTT	.	many	TRBV15	TRBJ1-4
CAISESFGDSHEQYF	TGTGCCATCAGTGAGTCCTTCGGCGACTCCCACGAGCAGTACTTC	.	.	TRBV10-3	TRBJ2-7
CASSLVGAEPLVGELFF	TGTGCCAGCAGCTTAGTTGGAGCGGAGCCCCTTGTCGGGGAGCTGTTTTTT	.	few	TRBV7-8	TRBJ2-2